This T cell receptor (beta chain) was captured in a study of T cells in Graves' hyperthyroidism and ophthalmopathy (dated by TCRdb to between 2018 and 2021). Regarding the study in general: A discovery cohort of around 100 patients, approximately 45 with Graves' ophthalmopathy and approximately 55 with stable Graves' hyperthyroidism, was used to find distinguishing TCR V-J signatures. Prospective prediction of ophthalmopathy was tested in an independent validation cohort consisting of 18 hyperthyroidism patients and 17 patients who later progressed to ophthalmopathy. The approximately 97 discovery patients were randomly divided into training and test sets at a 7:3 ratio. In addition, the study compared T-cell repertoires in thyroid tissue and in blood from about 6 Graves' hyperthyroidism patients. After blood sampling, hyperthyroidism patients were treated with methimazole at a starting dose of 30 mg daily, and ophthalmopathy patients were treated with high-dose intravenous methylprednisolone. According to the paper, TCR Vbeta CDR3 sequencing was carried out on over 130 peripheral blood samples, which came from 40 to 45 ophthalmopathy, 80 or so hyperthyroidism and roughly 17 progressor patients. Paper-wide results and their limitations: A model built on a 13 V-J signature distinguished ophthalmopathy from stable hyperthyroidism, reaching about 89% sensitivity and about 81% specificity in cross-validation and 80%/75% in testing. During validation, the model predicted progression to ophthalmopathy a median of approximately 7 months ahead of onset, with approximately 70% sensitivity and roughly 72% specificity. Sample size was not statistically predetermined, and investigators were not blinded to group allocation. Blood samples also contained most of the expanded thyroid clonotypes (frequency above 0.001), which suggests that blood repertoires may reflect thyroid immune responses.

TCR beta CDR3 regions were amplified from RNA transcripts. A first-round RT-PCR of the TCR CDR3 used the HTBI primer set with the Qiagen OneStep RT-PCR kit. The libraries were constructed in a second round of multiplex PCR and then size-selected and purified. The libraries were sequenced on an Illumina HiSeq2000 using paired-end 100 bp reads. The authors' analysis ran thus. SOAPnuke was used to process the raw data, removing reads that contained adapters or uncalled bases, had a mean Phred below 15, or lacked an exact match to the constant primer or identifier. COPE v1.2.5 was used to merge the high-quality paired reads, and each unique nucleotide sequence was defined as a clonotype. MiTCR v1.1 was used to align clonotypes to the IMGT TRBV, TRBD and TRBJ reference segments. The analysis included only V-J combinations with a frequency above 0.0001, which together covered 99% to 99.2% of the repertoires. A TCS score was defined as the ratio between F50 (clonal expansion) and ExV (chaos), using BLOSUM62-based TCRdist between CDR3 peptides within each V-J. Welch's t-statistics and random forest reduced just over 500 V-J features to 13, which were used in a naive Bayes classifier (R e1071). The Morisita-Horn index was used to measure how similar the thyroid and blood repertoires were. The public reads were reprocessed in TCRdb via fastp at Q25 and MiXCR, keeping in-frame beta chains. Merged by CDR3 protein, the rows form single entries marked with the most common genes and DNA. These V and J calls derive from TCRdb rather than the authors' analysis. The sample yields around 580,000 distinct CDR3 sequences; 46% were counted once. Together, the top ten hold around 8% of the sample.

In this sample, this clonotype turned up many times. The target of this receptor is not known. No much larger clonotype is one base removed from it; base qualities were not supplied. Stable Graves' hyperthyroidism was defined as the absence of progression to ophthalmopathy over 18 months of follow-up. Hyperthyroidism patients were aged 18 to 65 years and newly diagnosed, with disease duration of less than 2 months. Patients with uncontrolled infections, other autoimmune diseases, pregnancy or lactation were excluded. Clinical symptoms, serum thyroxine and TRAb, thyroid ultrasound, and orbital computed tomography formed the basis for the diagnoses. Total RNA was extracted using Trizol reagent, and RNA quality was assessed on an Agilent 2100 Bioanalyzer. The specimen sequenced was peripheral blood or thyroid tissue (not recorded which). This clonotype was sampled from a woman between 18 and 29 years old with Graves' hyperthyroidism.

The base sequence is TGTGCCAGCAGTGATACTGGTGGGGAACAGCCCCAGCATTTT. This yields the protein CASSDTGGEQPQHF. The chain is assembled from TRBV25-1 and TRBJ1-5; the D gene remains uncertain. The germline V gene encodes CDR1 MGHDK and CDR2 SYGVNS. Trimming at the junction amounts to 3 bases on V and 7 bases on J, and the germline ends lie 13 bases apart. The CDR3 has 14 amino acids, counting the end cysteine and phenylalanine. Left in the record is the CDR3 DNA by itself, 42 bases read in frame from the first base.